The entry below describes one TCR beta chain. Generated by immunoSEQ multiplex PCR, the TCRdb table keeps only in-frame clones and is missing some. This sample carries about 470,000 clones, 79% of them seen once, and the ten largest clones take around 14%. Trimming cost V 4 bases and J 1 base, with 7 bases left between them. This CDR3 spans 13 amino acids. Germline V gives CDR1 GTSNPN, CDR2 SVGIG (reference sequence). This sample is drawn from a study of shared clonotypes between healthy human individuals. The V gene is TRBV30, the J gene TRBJ2-2; D is undetermined. The sequence was collected from a woman aged 40 to 55 in good health. Some clones in this sample may be carry-over from other donors' samples. The sample was PBMCs. CDR3: CAWNSVNTGELFF. The CDR3 DNA follows: TGTGCCTGGAATTCTGTGAACACCGGGGAGCTGTTTTTT.